This is a list of T cell receptor beta chains from one sample in a study of breast tumors, draining lymph nodes, adjacent tissues. In TCRdb, the multiplex PCR reads were re-called with MiXCR into one record per CDR3 protein. The profile shows some 110,000 distinct CDR3 sequences, approximately 28% of them singletons. Material for sequencing was axillary lymph node tissue. The receptors were sampled from a female donor with breast cancer. Some clones in this sample may be carry-over from other donors' samples. CDR3s include the opening cysteine and the closing phenylalanine or tryptophan. The D gene is left open where the match is weak. The size entry is marked missing in some rows and otherwise reads once, few, many or a size class.

clone_size	d_call	j_call	v_call	cdr3_aa	cdr3_nt
many	TRBD2	TRBJ2-7	TRBV12-3/TRBV12-4	CASSYRLAGTSYEQYF	TGTGCCAGCAGTTATAGACTAGCGGGAACTTCCTACGAGCAGTACTTC
many	TRBD1	TRBJ2-2	TRBV11-2	CASSLSGGGPGELFF	TGTGCCAGCAGCTTATCAGGGGGCGGCCCCGGGGAGCTGTTTTTT
many	.	TRBJ1-6	TRBV27	CASSLWSGSPLHF	TGTGCCAGCAGTTTATGGTCGGGATCACCCCTCCACTTT
many	.	TRBJ2-5	TRBV5-4	CASSTSGAYQETQYF	TGTGCCAGCAGCACCTCGGGCGCGTACCAAGAGACCCAGTACTTC
many	.	TRBJ2-3	TRBV15	CATGNRSFVTDTQYF	TGTGCCACCGGCAACAGGTCATTCGTGACAGATACGCAGTATTTT
.	.	TRBJ2-1	TRBV20-1	CSAGHNEHFF	TGCAGTGCTGGACACAATGAGCACTTCTTC
.	TRBD1	TRBJ1-5	TRBV10-2	CASREAGGGNQPQHF	TGCGCCAGCAGAGAAGCAGGGGGTGGCAATCAGCCCCAGCATTTT
.	.	TRBJ2-7	TRBV2	CASRRQGSYEQYF	TGTGCCAGCAGACGTCAGGGGTCCTACGAGCAGTACTTC
many	TRBD1	TRBJ1-2	TRBV19	CASSPGTGADGYTF	TGTGCCAGTAGTCCCGGGACAGGGGCCGATGGCTACACCTTC
.	.	TRBJ1-1	TRBV29-1	CSVVKGGMRAFF	TGCAGCGTTGTTAAAGGGGGAATGAGAGCTTTCTTT
.	.	TRBJ2-7	TRBV11-2	CASSSKLGEAYEQYF	TGTGCCAGCAGCTCAAAACTGGGGGAGGCCTACGAGCAGTACTTC
many	.	TRBJ2-3	TRBV7-9	CASSPPPPSTDTQYF	TGTGCCAGCAGCCCTCCCCCACCTAGCACAGATACGCAGTATTTT
many	.	TRBJ2-7	TRBV7-9	CASSLVERLTEQYF	TGTGCCAGCAGCTTAGTCGAGAGACTCACGGAGCAGTACTTC
many	.	TRBJ2-1	TRBV6-5	CASSYAFSGRTEQFF	TGTGCCAGCAGTTACGCGTTTAGCGGTCGGACCGAGCAGTTCTTC
many	TRBD1	TRBJ2-1	TRBV19	CASSNRDRIHEQFF	TGTGCCAGTAGTAACCGGGACAGGATTCATGAGCAGTTCTTC
medium-sized	.	TRBJ2-5	TRBV20-1	CSARVSDARETQYF	TGCAGTGCTAGAGTGTCCGACGCCAGAGAGACCCAGTACTTC
many	TRBD2	TRBJ2-2	TRBV11-2	CASRETAGGRTGELFF	TGTGCCAGCAGGGAAACCGCGGGAGGGCGGACCGGGGAGCTGTTTTTT
many	TRBD2	TRBJ2-1	TRBV2	CASSKSGSSYNEQFF	TGTGCCAGCAGTAAAAGCGGGAGTTCCTACAATGAGCAGTTCTTC
.	.	TRBJ1-4	TRBV24-1	CATSPLGVDEKLFF	TGCGCCACCAGCCCCCTTGGGGTCGATGAAAAACTGTTTTTT
once	.	TRBJ2-4	TRBV7-9	CASSLAGGSGNIQYF	TGTGCCAGCAGCTTAGCTGGGGGCTCTGGAAACATTCAGTACTTC
.	.	TRBJ1-4	TRBV5-5	CAGSLIVQGTNEKLFF	TGTGCCGGCAGCTTGATAGTGCAGGGGACTAATGAAAAACTGTTTTTT
many	.	TRBJ1-2	TRBV14	CASSQDVRGYGYTF	TGTGCCAGCAGCCAAGACGTCCGCGGTTATGGCTACACCTTC
.	.	TRBJ2-5	TRBV20-1	CSARGVSRQALKTQYF	TGCAGTGCTAGAGGTGTTTCACGGCAGGCGTTGAAGACCCAGTACTTC
many	TRBD1	TRBJ1-2	TRBV5-1	CASSSGTGANYGYTF	TGCGCCAGCAGCTCCGGGACAGGGGCTAACTATGGCTACACCTTC
.	TRBD1	TRBJ2-5	TRBV5-6	CASSLETGHGETQYF	TGTGCCAGCAGCTTGGAGACAGGGCACGGGGAGACCCAGTACTTC
many	.	TRBJ2-3	TRBV7-2	CASSLFGSGSTDTQYF	TGTGCCAGCAGCTTATTTGGTAGCGGCAGCACAGATACGCAGTATTTT
few	.	TRBJ2-5	TRBV9	CASSREPKSQETPYF	TGTGCCAGCAGTAGGGAGCCCAAATCACAAGAGACCCCGTACTTC
once	TRBD1	TRBJ2-7	TRBV7-2	CASSPGTGFEQYF	TGTGCCAGCAGCCCCGGGACAGGGTTCGAGCAGTACTTC
.	TRBD2	TRBJ2-5	TRBV20-1	CSARGAGGETQYF	TGCAGTGCTAGAGGGGCGGGGGGAGAGACCCAGTACTTC
.	TRBD1	TRBJ2-3	TRBV20-1	CSAREDRAGYNEQYF	TGCAGTGCTAGAGAGGACAGGGCGGGATACAATGAGCAGTATTTT
.	TRBD2	TRBJ2-4	TRBV6-5	CASSYSTSGGFGNKNIQYF	TGTGCCAGCAGTTACTCGACTAGCGGGGGGTTCGGGAACAAAAACATTCAGTACTTC
.	.	TRBJ2-7	TRBV11-2	CASSLAEENYEQYF	TGTGCCAGCAGCTTGGCCGAGGAGAACTACGAGCAGTACTTC
many	TRBD1	TRBJ2-1	TRBV6-4	CASSHPGQGYNEQFF	TGTGCCAGCAGTCATCCGGGACAGGGGTACAATGAGCAGTTCTTC
many	.	TRBJ1-2	TRBV27	CASSFQGMSYGYTF	TGTGCCAGCAGTTTTCAGGGGATGAGCTATGGCTACACCTTC
.	TRBD2	TRBJ2-3	TRBV6-4	CASSAVAGVFSTDTQYF	TGTGCCAGCAGTGCGGTAGCGGGCGTCTTTAGCACAGATACGCAGTATTTT
many	TRBD1	TRBJ1-5	TRBV4-1	CASSQDGQGDQPQHF	TGCGCCAGCAGCCAAGATGGACAGGGGGATCAGCCCCAGCATTTT
many	TRBD2	TRBJ2-5	TRBV28	CASSSGGTSGRETQYF	TGTGCCAGCAGTTCTGGGGGGACTAGCGGGAGGGAGACCCAGTACTTC
many	TRBD2	TRBJ2-5	TRBV3-1	CASSQDQSSGKGF	TGTGCCAGCAGCCAAGATCAGTCTAGCGGAAAGGGTTTC
many	.	TRBJ1-2	TRBV6-2/TRBV6-3	CASSYEGSGYGYTF	TGTGCCAGCAGTTACGAGGGATCCGGGTATGGCTACACCTTC
once	.	TRBJ2-2	TRBV20-1	CSARLPGELFF	TGCAGTGCTAGACTCCCCGGGGAGCTGTTTTTT
.	.	TRBJ1-2	TRBV25-1	CASSRSGGYGYTF	TGTGCCAGTTCGCGCAGTGGGGGGTATGGCTACACCTTC
many	TRBD1	TRBJ2-7	TRBV29-1	CSVLAPGQGAGEQYF	TGCAGCGTGCTCGCACCGGGACAGGGGGCAGGCGAGCAGTACTTC
many	.	TRBJ2-5	TRBV4-1	CASSQDWRGSQETQYF	TGCGCCAGCAGCCAAGATTGGAGGGGGAGCCAAGAGACCCAGTACTTC
.	.	TRBJ2-7	TRBV5-1	CASSFSGEQYF	TGCGCCAGCAGCTTCAGTGGCGAGCAGTACTTC
many	TRBD1	TRBJ1-2	TRBV20-1	CSAREKDREFGYTF	TGCAGTGCTAGAGAGAAGGACAGGGAATTCGGCTACACCTTC
.	.	TRBJ1-5	TRBV2	CASSTTGTSGAVAQHF	TGTGCCAGCAGCACGACCGGGACTAGCGGAGCGGTGGCCCAGCATTTT
.	.	TRBJ1-1	TRBV28	CASSLLLQGSGSNTEAFF	TGTGCCAGCAGCCTTCTTCTCCAGGGAAGTGGGTCGAACACTGAAGCTTTCTTT
.	TRBD2	TRBJ2-1	TRBV15	CATIRTSGSGTSREQFF	TGTGCCACCATCCGGACTAGCGGGAGTGGAACGTCACGTGAGCAGTTCTTC
many	TRBD1	TRBJ2-2	TRBV4-2	CASTLGGPQFANTGELFF	TGTGCCAGCACCCTAGGGGGCCCCCAGTTCGCGAACACCGGGGAGCTGTTTTTT
.	TRBD2	TRBJ2-1	TRBV5-6	CASRLAGAQFF	TGTGCCAGCAGACTAGCGGGAGCGCAGTTCTTC
.	.	TRBJ2-3	TRBV9	CASSLELGLTDTPYF	TGTGCCAGCAGCTTGGAATTGGGCCTCACAGATACGCCGTATTTT
many	TRBD2	TRBJ2-2	TRBV12-3/TRBV12-4	CASRRGSGGSTGELFF	TGTGCCAGCAGAAGAGGGAGCGGGGGGTCCACCGGGGAGCTGTTTTTT
.	TRBD2	TRBJ2-1	TRBV28	CASSPSRASGTYEQFF	TGTGCCAGCAGTCCCTCGAGGGCTAGCGGGACCTATGAGCAGTTCTTC
.	.	TRBJ1-1	TRBV10-3	CAISDPRANTEAFF	TGTGCCATCAGTGACCCAAGGGCGAACACTGAAGCTTTCTTT